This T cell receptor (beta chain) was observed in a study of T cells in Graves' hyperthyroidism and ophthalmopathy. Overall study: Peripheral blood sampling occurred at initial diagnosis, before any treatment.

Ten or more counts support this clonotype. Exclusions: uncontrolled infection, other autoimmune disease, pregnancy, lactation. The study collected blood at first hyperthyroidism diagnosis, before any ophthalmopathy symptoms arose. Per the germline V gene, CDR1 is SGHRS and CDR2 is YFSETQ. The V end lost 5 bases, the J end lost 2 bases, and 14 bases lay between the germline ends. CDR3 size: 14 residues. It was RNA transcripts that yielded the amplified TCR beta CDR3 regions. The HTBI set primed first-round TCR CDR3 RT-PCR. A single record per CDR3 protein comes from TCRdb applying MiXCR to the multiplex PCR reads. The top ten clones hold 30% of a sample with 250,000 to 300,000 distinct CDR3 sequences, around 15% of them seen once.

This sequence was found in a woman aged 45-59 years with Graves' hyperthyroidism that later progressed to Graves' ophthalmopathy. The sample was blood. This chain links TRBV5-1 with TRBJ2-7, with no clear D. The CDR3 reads CASRINQVAYEQYF. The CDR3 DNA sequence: TGCGCCAGCAGGATTAATCAGGTAGCCTACGAGCAGTACTTC.